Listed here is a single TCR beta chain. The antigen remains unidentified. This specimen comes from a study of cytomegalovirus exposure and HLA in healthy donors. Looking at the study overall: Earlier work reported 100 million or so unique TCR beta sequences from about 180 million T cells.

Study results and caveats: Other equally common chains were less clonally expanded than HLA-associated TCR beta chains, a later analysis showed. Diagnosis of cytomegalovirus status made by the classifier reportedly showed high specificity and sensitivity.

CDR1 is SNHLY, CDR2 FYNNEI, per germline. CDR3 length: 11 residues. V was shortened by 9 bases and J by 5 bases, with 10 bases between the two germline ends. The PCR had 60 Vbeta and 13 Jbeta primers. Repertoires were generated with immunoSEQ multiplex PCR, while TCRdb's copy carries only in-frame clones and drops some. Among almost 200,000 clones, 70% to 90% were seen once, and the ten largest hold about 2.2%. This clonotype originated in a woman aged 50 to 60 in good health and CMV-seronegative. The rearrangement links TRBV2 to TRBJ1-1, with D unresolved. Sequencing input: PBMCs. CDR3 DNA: TGTGCCAGGACGGGTGGGACTGAAGCTTTCTTT. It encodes CARTGGTEAFF.